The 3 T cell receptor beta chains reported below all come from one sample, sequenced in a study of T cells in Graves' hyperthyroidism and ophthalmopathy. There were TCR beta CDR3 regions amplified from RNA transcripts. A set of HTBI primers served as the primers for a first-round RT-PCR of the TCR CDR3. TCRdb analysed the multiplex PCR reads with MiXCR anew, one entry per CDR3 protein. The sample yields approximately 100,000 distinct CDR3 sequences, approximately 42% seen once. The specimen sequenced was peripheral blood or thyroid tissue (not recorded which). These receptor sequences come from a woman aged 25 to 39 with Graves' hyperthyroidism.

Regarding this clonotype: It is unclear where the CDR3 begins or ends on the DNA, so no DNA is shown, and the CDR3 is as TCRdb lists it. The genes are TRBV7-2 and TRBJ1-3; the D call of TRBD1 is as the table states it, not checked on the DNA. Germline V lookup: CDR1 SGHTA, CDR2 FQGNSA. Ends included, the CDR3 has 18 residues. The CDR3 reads CASSRDTEAFFGQGTIYF.

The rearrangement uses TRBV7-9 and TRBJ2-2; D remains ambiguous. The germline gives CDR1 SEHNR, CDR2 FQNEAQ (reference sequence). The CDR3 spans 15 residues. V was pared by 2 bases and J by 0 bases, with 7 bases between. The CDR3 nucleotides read TGTGCCAGCAGCTTAACAAAGGCGAACACCGGGGAGCTGTTTTTT. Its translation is CASSLTKANTGELFF. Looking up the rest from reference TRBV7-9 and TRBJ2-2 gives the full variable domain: DTGVSQNPRHKITKRGQNVTFRCDPISEHNRLYWYRQTLGQGPEFLTYFQNEAQLEKSRLLSDRFSAERPKGSFSTLEIQRTEQGDSAMYLCASSLTKANTGELFFGEGSRLTVL.

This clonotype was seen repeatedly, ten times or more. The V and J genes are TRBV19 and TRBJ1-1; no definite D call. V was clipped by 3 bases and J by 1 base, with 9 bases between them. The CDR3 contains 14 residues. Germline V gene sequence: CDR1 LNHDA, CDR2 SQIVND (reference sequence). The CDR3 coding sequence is TGTGCCAGTAGTATGGGGATCGGGAACACTGAAGCTTTCTTT. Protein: CASSMGIGNTEAFF.